The 27 T cell receptor beta chains below come from one sample, sequenced in a study of beta chain features in type 1 diabetes. Study-wide findings and caveats: Moderate but significant shortening of TCRB CDR3s was recorded in all four CD4+ subsets from Type 1 diabetes patients.

Their target antigens are unknown. The isolated RNA, all of it, was reverse transcribed, so expressed TCRB transcripts were what got sequenced. The table came from immunoSEQ multiplex PCR; TCRdb's copy has only in-frame clones and leaves some out. This sample has almost 350,000 clones, with 7% to 10% found just once. Sequences were obtained from central memory CD4+ T cells from blood. These receptors all come from a man aged 30 to 39 with type 1 diabetes.

This chain uses TRBV19 with TRBJ1-2, with D uncertain. V lost 5 bases, J lost 2 bases, and 6 bases lay in between. The germline V gene has CDR1 LNHDA and CDR2 SQIVND (reference sequence). The CDR3 spans 12 residues. The CDR3 nucleotides are TGTGCCAGTAGTGTCAGCAACTATGGCTACACCTTC. It yields the protein CASSVSNYGYTF.

The chain joins TRBV28 to TRBJ1-2; possibly TRBD1 for D (5 bases). This CDR3 has 14 amino acids. Germline values: CDR1 MDHEN, CDR2 SYDVKM. Trimming cost V 2 bases and J 0 bases, with 7 bases left between them. DNA for the CDR3: TGTGCCAGCAGTTTACGGGGGACTAACTATGGCTACACCTTC. Translated: CASSLRGTNYGYTF.

For this clone: At one of its ends the junction is not consistent with the germline gene, which may arise from a read error. Distinct nucleotide sequences in the sample also encode this CDR3. The chain recombines TRBV5-1 with TRBJ1-1; no clear D gene. Germline lookup yields CDR1 SGHRS and CDR2 YFSETQ. The CDR3 extends over 13 amino acids. The CDR3 reads CASSLGPNTEAFF. The CDR3 region has the DNA TGTGCCAGCAGCTTAGGCCCGAACACTGAAGCTTTCTTT. Full variable domain (rest looked up from reference TRBV5-1 and TRBJ1-1): KAGVTQTPRYLIKTRGQQVTLSCSPISGHRSVSWYQQTPGQGLQFLFEYFSETQRNKGNFPGRFSGRQFSNSRSEMNVSTLELGDSALYLCASSLGPNTEAFFGQGTRLTVV.

The chain employs TRBV11-2 and TRBJ1-2, with D tentatively TRBD1 (6 bases). The CDR3 has 13 residues. Germline V gene sequence: CDR1 SGHAT, CDR2 FQNNGV. Trimming removed 8 bases at V and 2 bases at J, with 12 bases between. The CDR3 nucleotides read TGTGCCAGCGGCCCCGACAGGAACTATGGCTACACCTTC. Translating gives CASGPDRNYGYTF.

V gene TRBV7-9 combines with J gene TRBJ2-7; D tentatively reads TRBD1 or TRBD2 (5 bases each). With 5 bases removed from V and 3 bases from J, the gap between germline ends came to 17 bases. The CDR3 spans 15 residues. Per germline, CDR1 SEHNR and CDR2 FQNEAQ (reference sequence). CDR3 DNA: TGTGCCAGCAGCCCTTCCGGGACGGGAAACTACGAGCAGTACTTC. Translation: CASSPSGTGNYEQYF.

This clone was observed a few times. V gene TRBV12-5 combines with J gene TRBJ2-2; no definite D call. CDR1 and CDR2 (germline): LGHNT, FRNRAP. This CDR3 is 17 amino acids long. The ends were cut back, 1 base at V and 5 bases at J, with 17 bases in the middle. This chain's CDR3 is CASGLAVYPKGTGELFF. The CDR3 bases are TGTGCTAGTGGTTTGGCGGTTTATCCTAAAGGGACCGGGGAGCTGTTTTTT.

This chain joins TRBV11-2 and TRBJ1-4; 8 bases match TRBD1. Germline CDR1 and CDR2: SGHAT and FQNNGV. The CDR3 extends over 15 amino acids. The V segment lost 5 bases and the J segment 2 bases; nucleotides outside the gene matches: 4. CDR3 in amino acids: CASSPRQGTNEKLFF. The CDR3, as DNA: TGTGCCAGCAGCCCAAGACAGGGGACTAATGAAAAACTGTTTTTT.

The rearrangement links TRBV5-1 to TRBJ2-3; TRBD1 matches 8 bases. The germline CDR1 and CDR2 sequences are SGHRS and YFSETQ. With V trimmed by 5 bases and J by 4 bases, 6 bases remained unmatched. The CDR3 runs to 14 residues. The CDR3 spells CASRLQGEADTQYF. Here the CDR3 DNA reads TGCGCCAGCAGGCTACAGGGGGAGGCAGATACGCAGTATTTT.

The sample holds a few counts of this clone. V usage is TRBV5-1 and J usage is TRBJ2-7; TRBD2 matches at 8 bases. Germline CDR1 reads SGHRS; CDR2 reads YFSETQ. J gave up 0 bases and V 4 bases, and 6 bases lay outside the gene matches. The CDR3 runs to 15 residues. CDR3 residues: CASSVSGTSSYEQYF. CDR3 DNA sequence: TGCGCCAGCAGCGTATCCGGGACTAGCTCCTACGAGCAGTACTTC.

Many counts were recorded for this clone. This same CDR3 is encoded by further DNA sequences in the sample. This chain uses TRBV14 with TRBJ2-7; D is ambiguous. The V gene lost 6 bases and the J gene lost 1 base, with 7 bases spanning the gap. Germline CDR1 SGHDN, CDR2 FVKESK. CDR3 length: 12 residues. The CDR3 spells CASRGSSYEQYF. The CDR3 region has the DNA TGTGCCAGCAGGGGATCGTCCTACGAGCAGTACTTC.

This CDR3 reads CASSFGQGAYYGYTF. The CDR3, as DNA: TGTGCCAGCAGCTTCGGACAGGGGGCATACTATGGCTACACCTTC. The chain combines TRBV5-8 with TRBJ1-2, with TRBD1 identical over 11 bases. The trim removed 2 bases at V and 3 bases at J, leaving 3 bases unmatched. This CDR3 has 15 residues. Germline V CDR1 and CDR2: SGHTS, YDEGEE.

The chain is built from TRBV11-2 and TRBJ1-2; unclear D gene. Germline V gene data show CDR1 as SGHAT and CDR2 as FQNNGV. V gave up 5 bases and J gave up 0 bases, with 10 bases separating them. This CDR3 has 14 amino acids. CDR3 in DNA: TGTGCCAGCAGCGTATCTCAAGCTAACTATGGCTACACCTTC. Protein: CASSVSQANYGYTF.

This clone was seen at least ten times. V is TRBV5-1 and J is TRBJ2-7, with 9 bases aligning to TRBD1. This CDR3 spans 13 amino acids. Per germline, CDR1 SGHRS and CDR2 YFSETQ. V trimming: 6 bases; J trimming: 5 bases; junction bases outside the gene matches: 6. This CDR3 is CASTGTGSHEQYF. The DNA for the CDR3 is TGCGCCAGCACCGGGACAGGGTCCCACGAGCAGTACTTC. The entire variable domain, with the rest obtained from reference TRBV5-1 and TRBJ2-7, is as follows: KAGVTQTPRYLIKTRGQQVTLSCSPISGHRSVSWYQQTPGQGLQFLFEYFSETQRNKGNFPGRFSGRQFSNSRSEMNVSTLELGDSALYLCASTGTGSHEQYFGPGTRLTVT.

This clone appeared a few times. The genes are TRBV30 and TRBJ1-6; 8 nucleotides match TRBD1. The V gene's germline CDR1 is GTSNPN and CDR2 SVGIG (reference sequence). V shed 4 bases and J 5 bases; nucleotides not matched to a gene: 1. The CDR3 runs 13 residues. Here the CDR3 reads CAWKTGDNSPLHF. DNA for the CDR3: TGTGCCTGGAAGACAGGGGATAATTCACCCCTCCACTTT.

This clone came up a few times. The V and J genes are TRBV2 and TRBJ2-7; 8 bases agree with TRBD1. The J segment lost 3 bases and the V segment lost 7 bases, leaving 11 bases of the junction unmatched. The CDR3 is 15 residues long. CDR1 and CDR2 from the germline V gene are SNHLY and FYNNEI. The CDR3 nucleotides read TGTGCCAGCAAGTTCGGGTCGACAGGGGACTACGAGCAGTACTTC. Protein product: CASKFGSTGDYEQYF.

In nucleotides, the CDR3 is TGTGCCTGGAGTGGGGGACAAGGGCACTCCTACGAGCAGTACTTC. This encodes CAWSGGQGHSYEQYF. The chain joins TRBV30 to TRBJ2-7; tentative D call: TRBD1 (6 bases). Trimming removed 1 base at V and 0 bases at J, with 13 bases between. Germline-derived CDR1 and CDR2 are GTSNPN and SVGIG (reference sequence). This CDR3 contains 15 residues.

The chain recombines TRBV29-1 with TRBJ2-2; D uncertain. This CDR3 spans 15 amino acids. Germline lookup yields CDR1 SQVTM and CDR2 ANQGSEA. Trimming left V 6 bases short and J 2 bases short, with 16 bases between. The DNA for the CDR3 is TGCAGCGTCTCAACTATGAGCCTAAACACCGGGGAGCTGTTTTTT. Translating it yields CSVSTMSLNTGELFF.

This clone appeared a few times. A junction end diverges from the germline sequence, so it may reflect a read error. This chain connects TRBV5-1 to TRBJ2-3; D not resolved. The germline V gene has CDR1 SGHRS and CDR2 YFSETQ. This CDR3 has 13 amino acids. CDR3 region: CASRLDSTDTQYF. CDR3 DNA sequence: TGCGCCAGCAGATTGGACAGCACAGATACGCAGTATTTT.

This clone occurred many times. The J gene is TRBJ2-7, the V gene TRBV13; TRBD1 is a possible D gene (5 bases). The ends were cut back, 0 bases at V and 7 bases at J, with 10 bases in the middle. This CDR3 spans 13 amino acids. The V gene's germline CDR1 is PRHDT and CDR2 FYEKMQ (reference sequence). CDR3 loop: CASSLGRQLEQYF. In DNA form, the CDR3 reads TGTGCCAGCAGCTTAGGCCGACAGCTGGAGCAGTACTTC.

The chain uses TRBV13 and TRBJ2-7; 11 bases map to TRBD1. This CDR3 has 15 amino acids. Trimming cost V 5 bases and J 0 bases; bases outside gene matches: 3. Germline V gene sequence: CDR1 PRHDT, CDR2 FYEKMQ (reference sequence). The CDR3 DNA is TGTGCCAGCAGCGCGGGGACAGGGGGCTCCTACGAGCAGTACTTC. Protein: CASSAGTGGSYEQYF.

The table lists this clone with many counts. V gene TRBV7-8 combines with J gene TRBJ1-1, with 7 bases aligning to TRBD1. CDR3 length: 15 residues. Per germline, CDR1 SGHVS and CDR2 FQNEAQ. V shed 0 bases, J shed 1 base, and the junction held 2 bases outside the gene matches. CDR3: CASSLARGRNTEAFF. CDR3 in DNA: TGTGCCAGCAGCTTAGCCAGGGGGAGGAACACTGAAGCTTTCTTT.

J is TRBJ2-3 and V is TRBV5-1; 8 bases match TRBD1. The J segment lost 8 bases and the V segment lost 0 bases, leaving 8 bases of the junction unmatched. This CDR3 is 15 amino acids long. Looked up from germline, CDR1 is SGHRS and CDR2 is YFSETQ. In DNA form, the CDR3 reads TGCGCCAGCAGCTTGGAGGCCAGGGGGCGAGGTACGCAGTATTTT. Amino acid sequence: CASSLEARGRGTQYF.

The chain combines TRBV18 with TRBJ2-5; 9 positions agree with TRBD1. V gave up 4 bases and J gave up 1 base; unmatched junction bases: 4. The CDR3 runs 15 residues. CDR1 is KGHSH and CDR2 is LQKENI in the germline V gene. Here the CDR3 reads CASSLGTGLQETQYF. In nucleotides, the CDR3 is TGTGCCAGCTCACTCGGGACAGGGCTCCAAGAGACCCAGTACTTC.

This clone showed up just a few times. V and J are TRBV1 and TRBJ2-4; the D call in the table, TRBD1, was not verified against the DNA. TRBV1 constitutes a pseudogene. The CDR3 totals 16 residues. The DNA for the CDR3 is TGCACCAGCAGCCCAACGCCACCTCTCAGGGGAAACATTCAGTACTTC. Translating gives CTSSPTPPLRGNIQYF.

This clone has a count of ten or more. This chain connects TRBV11-2 to TRBJ2-6; no reliable D call. CDR3 size: 14 residues. V was shortened by 1 base and J by 4 bases, with 5 bases between the two germline ends. Looked up from germline, CDR1 is SGHAT and CDR2 is FQNNGV. CDR3 sequence (DNA): TGTGCCAGCAGCTTAGTCTTCGGGGCCAACGTCCTGACTTTC. This translates into CASSLVFGANVLTF.

This clone has just a few counts. The J gene is TRBJ2-1, the V gene TRBV11-3; D is perhaps TRBD2 (7 bases). The germline V and J ends were trimmed by 1 base and 4 bases, with 14 bases remaining between them. This CDR3 is 16 amino acids long. CDR1 SGHNT and CDR2 YENEEA come from the germline V gene. CDR3 loop: CASSLGTGGRYNEQFF. DNA of the CDR3: TGTGCCAGCAGCTTAGGAACGGGGGGCCGTTACAATGAGCAGTTCTTC.

This clone was found a few times. The chain uses TRBV6-1 and TRBJ2-7; TRBD1 is a possible D gene (6 bases). V shed 2 bases and J shed 0 bases, with 11 bases lying between them. The CDR3 is made up of 15 amino acids. Germline V gives CDR1 MNHNS, CDR2 SASEGT. The CDR3 DNA reads as TGTGCCAGCAGTGAATCCGGGACAACCTCCTACGAGCAGTACTTC. Protein sequence: CASSESGTTSYEQYF.